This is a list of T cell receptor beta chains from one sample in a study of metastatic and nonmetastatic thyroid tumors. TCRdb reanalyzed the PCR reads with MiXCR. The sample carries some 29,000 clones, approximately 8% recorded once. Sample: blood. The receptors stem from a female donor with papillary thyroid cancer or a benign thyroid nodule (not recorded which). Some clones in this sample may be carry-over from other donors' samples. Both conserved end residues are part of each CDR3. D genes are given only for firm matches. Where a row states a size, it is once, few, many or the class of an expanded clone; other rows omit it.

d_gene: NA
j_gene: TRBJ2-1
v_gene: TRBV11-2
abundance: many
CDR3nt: TGTGCCAGCAGCTTAGTCCGAGGAGCGTCGTCGGTAACGAATGAGCAGTTCTTC
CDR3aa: CASSLVRGASSVTNEQFF

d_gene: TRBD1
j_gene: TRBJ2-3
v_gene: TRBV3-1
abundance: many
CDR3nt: TGTGCCAGCAGCAAGCGATCCGGGACAGGGAAGATCGATACGCAGTATTTT
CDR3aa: CASSKRSGTGKIDTQYF

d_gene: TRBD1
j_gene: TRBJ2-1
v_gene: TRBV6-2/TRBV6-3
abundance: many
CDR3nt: TGTGCCAGCAGTTACGATCAGGGGGCCCGTGAGCAGTTCTTC
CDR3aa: CASSYDQGAREQFF

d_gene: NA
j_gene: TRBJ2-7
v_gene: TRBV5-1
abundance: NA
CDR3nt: TGCGCCAGCAGCTTGACGGGGTTAAGGGTAGGGGAGCAGTACTTC
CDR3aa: CASSLTGLRVGEQYF

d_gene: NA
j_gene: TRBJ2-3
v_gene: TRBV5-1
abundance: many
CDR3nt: TGCGCCAGCAGCTTGGCCCGACCCTGGGACAGCACAGATACGCAGTATTTT
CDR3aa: CASSLARPWDSTDTQYF

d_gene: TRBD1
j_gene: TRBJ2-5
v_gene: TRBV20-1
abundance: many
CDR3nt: TGCAGTGCTAGGAGGGGGCTGGCTCCTGTGGAGACCCAGTACTTC
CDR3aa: CSARRGLAPVETQYF

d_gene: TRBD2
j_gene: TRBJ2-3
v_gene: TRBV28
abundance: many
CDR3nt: TGTGCCAGCAGTTTAAACGAGCGGGAGTTAACAGATACGCAGTATTTT
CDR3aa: CASSLNERELTDTQYF

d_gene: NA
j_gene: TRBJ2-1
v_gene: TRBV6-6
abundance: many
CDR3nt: TGTGCCAGCAGTTACTCGACGGGGGGCGGGTACAATGAGCAGTTCTTC
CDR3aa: CASSYSTGGGYNEQFF

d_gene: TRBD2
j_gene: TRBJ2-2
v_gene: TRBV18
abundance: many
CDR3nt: TGTGCCAGCTCACCAGCGGGGGGGCGTGCCACCGGGGAGCTGTTTTTT
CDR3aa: CASSPAGGRATGELFF

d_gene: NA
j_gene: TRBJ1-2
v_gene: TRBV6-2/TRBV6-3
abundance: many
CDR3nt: TGTGCCACTGCCGGTTGGGTTGACTATGGCTACACCTTC
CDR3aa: CATAGWVDYGYTF

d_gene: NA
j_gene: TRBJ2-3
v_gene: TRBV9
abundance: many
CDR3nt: TGTGCCAGCAGCCCCCGACCGACGGGAAGCACAGATACGCAGTATTTT
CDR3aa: CASSPRPTGSTDTQYF

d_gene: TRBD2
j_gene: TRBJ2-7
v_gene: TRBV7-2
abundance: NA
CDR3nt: TGTGCCAGCAGCTTATGGGCTAGCGGAATCCACGAGCAGTACTTC
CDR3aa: CASSLWASGIHEQYF

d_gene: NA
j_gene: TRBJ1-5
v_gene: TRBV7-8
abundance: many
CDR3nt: TGTGCCAGCAGCTTAGGAGGGCGGCAGCCCCAGCATTTT
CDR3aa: CASSLGGRQPQHF

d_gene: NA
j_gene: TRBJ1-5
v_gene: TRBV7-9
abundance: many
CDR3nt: TGTGCCAGCAGCTTAGACTATCAGCCCCAGCATTTT
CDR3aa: CASSLDYQPQHF

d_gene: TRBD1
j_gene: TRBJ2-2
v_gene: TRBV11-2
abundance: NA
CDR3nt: TGTGCCAGCAGACTAGACAGGGGGGACACCGGGGAGCTGTTTTTT
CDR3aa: CASRLDRGDTGELFF